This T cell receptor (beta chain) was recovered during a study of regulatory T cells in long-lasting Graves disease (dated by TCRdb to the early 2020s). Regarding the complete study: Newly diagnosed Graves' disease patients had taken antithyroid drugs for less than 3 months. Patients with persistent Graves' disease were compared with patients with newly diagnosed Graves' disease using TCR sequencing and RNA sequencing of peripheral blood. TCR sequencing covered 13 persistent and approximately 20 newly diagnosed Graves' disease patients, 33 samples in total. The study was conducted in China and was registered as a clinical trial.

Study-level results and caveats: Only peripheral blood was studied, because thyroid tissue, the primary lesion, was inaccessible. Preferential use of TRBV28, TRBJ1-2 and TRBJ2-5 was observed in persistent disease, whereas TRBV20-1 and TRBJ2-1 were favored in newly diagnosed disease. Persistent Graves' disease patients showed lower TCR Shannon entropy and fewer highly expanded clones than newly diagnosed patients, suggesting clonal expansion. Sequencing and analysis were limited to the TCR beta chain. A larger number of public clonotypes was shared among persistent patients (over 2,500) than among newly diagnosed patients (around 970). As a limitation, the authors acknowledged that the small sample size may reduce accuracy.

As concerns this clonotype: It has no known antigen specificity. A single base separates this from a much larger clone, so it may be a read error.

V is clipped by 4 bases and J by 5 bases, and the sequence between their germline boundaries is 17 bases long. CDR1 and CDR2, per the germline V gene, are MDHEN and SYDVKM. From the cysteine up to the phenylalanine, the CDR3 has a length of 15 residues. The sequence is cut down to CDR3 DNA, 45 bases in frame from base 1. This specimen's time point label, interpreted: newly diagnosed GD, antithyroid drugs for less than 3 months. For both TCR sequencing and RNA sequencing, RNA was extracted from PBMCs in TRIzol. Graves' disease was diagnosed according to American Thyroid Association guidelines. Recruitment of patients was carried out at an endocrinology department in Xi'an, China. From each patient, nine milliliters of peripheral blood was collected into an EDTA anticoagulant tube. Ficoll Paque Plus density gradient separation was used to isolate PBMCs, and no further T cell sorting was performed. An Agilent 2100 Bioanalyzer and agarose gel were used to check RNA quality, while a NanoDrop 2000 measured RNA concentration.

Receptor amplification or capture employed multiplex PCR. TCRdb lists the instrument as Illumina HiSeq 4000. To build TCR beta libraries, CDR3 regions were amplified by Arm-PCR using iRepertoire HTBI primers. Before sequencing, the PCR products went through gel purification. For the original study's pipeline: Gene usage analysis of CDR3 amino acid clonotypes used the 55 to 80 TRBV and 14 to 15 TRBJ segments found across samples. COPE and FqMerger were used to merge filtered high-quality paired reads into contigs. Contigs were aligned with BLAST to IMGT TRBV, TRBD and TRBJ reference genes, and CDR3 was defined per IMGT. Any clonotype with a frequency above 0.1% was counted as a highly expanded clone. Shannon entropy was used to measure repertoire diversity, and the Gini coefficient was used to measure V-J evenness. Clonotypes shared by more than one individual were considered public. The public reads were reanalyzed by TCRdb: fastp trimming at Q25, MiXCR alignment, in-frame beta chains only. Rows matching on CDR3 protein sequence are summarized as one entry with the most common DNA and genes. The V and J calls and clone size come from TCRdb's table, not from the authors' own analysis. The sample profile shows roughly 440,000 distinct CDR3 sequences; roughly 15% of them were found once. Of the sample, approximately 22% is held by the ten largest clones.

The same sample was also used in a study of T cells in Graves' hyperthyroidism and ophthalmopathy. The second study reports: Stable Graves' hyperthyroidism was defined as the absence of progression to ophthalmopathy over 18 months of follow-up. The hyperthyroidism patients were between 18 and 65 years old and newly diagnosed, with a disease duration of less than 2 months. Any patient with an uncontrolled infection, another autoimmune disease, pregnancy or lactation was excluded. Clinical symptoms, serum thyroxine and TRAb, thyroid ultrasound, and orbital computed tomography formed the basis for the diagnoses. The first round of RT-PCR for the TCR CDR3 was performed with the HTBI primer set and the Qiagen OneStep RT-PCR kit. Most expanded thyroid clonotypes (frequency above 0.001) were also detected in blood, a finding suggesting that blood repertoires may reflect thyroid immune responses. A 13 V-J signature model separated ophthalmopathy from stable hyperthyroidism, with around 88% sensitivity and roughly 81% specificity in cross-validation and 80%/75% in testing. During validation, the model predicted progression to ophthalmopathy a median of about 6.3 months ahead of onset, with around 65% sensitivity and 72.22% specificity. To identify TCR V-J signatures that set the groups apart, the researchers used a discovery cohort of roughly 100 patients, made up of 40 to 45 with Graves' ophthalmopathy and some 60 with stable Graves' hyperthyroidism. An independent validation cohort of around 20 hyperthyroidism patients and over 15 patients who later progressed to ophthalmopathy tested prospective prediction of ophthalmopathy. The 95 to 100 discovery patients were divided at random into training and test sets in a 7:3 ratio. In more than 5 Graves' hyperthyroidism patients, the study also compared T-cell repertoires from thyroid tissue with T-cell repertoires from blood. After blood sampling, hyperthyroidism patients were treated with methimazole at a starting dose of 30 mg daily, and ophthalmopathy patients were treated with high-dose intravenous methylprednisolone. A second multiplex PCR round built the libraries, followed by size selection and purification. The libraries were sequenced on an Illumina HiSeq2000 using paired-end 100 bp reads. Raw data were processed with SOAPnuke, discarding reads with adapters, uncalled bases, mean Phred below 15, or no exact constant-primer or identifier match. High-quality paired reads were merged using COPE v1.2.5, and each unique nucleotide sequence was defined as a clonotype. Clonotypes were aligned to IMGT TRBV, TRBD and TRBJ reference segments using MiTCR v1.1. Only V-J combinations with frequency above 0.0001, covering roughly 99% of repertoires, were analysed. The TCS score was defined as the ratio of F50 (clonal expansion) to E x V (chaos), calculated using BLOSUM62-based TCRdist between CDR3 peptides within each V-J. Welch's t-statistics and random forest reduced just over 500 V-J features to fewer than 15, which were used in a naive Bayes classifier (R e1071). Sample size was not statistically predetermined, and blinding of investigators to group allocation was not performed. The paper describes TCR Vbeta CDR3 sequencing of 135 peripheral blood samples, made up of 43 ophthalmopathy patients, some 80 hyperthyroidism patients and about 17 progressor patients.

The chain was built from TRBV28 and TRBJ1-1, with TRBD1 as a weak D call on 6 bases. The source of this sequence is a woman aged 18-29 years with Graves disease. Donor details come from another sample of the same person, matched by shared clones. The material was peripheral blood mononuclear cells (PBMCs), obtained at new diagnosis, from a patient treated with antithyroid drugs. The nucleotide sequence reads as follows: TGTGCCAGCAGTTGGGGCAGGGGAAGATGGACTGAAGCTTTCTTT. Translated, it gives CASSWGRGRWTEAFF.